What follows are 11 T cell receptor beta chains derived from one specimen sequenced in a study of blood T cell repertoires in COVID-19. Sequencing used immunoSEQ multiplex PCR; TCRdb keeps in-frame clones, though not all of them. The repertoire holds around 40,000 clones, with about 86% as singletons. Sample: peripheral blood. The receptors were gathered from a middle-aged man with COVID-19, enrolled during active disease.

CDR3 nucleotide sequence: TGTGCCAGCAGTTTAGAGGCAGACTACAATGAGCAGTTCTTC. This encodes CASSLEADYNEQFF. The chain combines TRBV27 with TRBJ2-1; D call uncertain. The V end was cut by 2 bases, the J end by 3 bases, with 8 bases between. Germline loops: CDR1 MNHEY, CDR2 SMNVEV (reference sequence). This CDR3 comprises 14 residues.

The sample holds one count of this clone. CDR3: CSVEDKFTDTQYF. The CDR3 DNA is TGCAGCGTTGAAGACAAATTTACAGATACGCAGTATTTT. This rearrangement joins TRBV29-1 to TRBJ2-3; D remains unclear. The CDR3 is made up of 13 amino acids. Germline CDR1 reads SQVTM; CDR2 reads ANQGSEA. V lost 0 bases and J 3 bases, leaving 7 bases between the germline ends.

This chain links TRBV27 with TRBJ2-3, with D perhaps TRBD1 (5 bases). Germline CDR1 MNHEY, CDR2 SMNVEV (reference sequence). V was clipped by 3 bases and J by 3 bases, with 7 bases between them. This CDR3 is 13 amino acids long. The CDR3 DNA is TGTGCCAGCAGTTTTAGGGGAACAGATACGCAGTATTTT. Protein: CASSFRGTDTQYF.

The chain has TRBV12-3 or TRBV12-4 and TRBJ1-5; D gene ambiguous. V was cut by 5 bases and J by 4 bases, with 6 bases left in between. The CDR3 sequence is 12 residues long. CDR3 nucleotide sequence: TGTGCCAGCAGTCCCCTAAATCAGCCCCAGCATTTT. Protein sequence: CASSPLNQPQHF.

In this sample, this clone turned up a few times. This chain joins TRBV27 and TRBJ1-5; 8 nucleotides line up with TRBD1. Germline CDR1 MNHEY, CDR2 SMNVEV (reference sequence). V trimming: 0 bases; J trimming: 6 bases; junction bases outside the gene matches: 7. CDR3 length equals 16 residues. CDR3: CASSLSSGGLGQPQHF. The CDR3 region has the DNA TGTGCCAGCAGTTTATCCTCAGGGGGCTTAGGTCAGCCCCAGCATTTT.

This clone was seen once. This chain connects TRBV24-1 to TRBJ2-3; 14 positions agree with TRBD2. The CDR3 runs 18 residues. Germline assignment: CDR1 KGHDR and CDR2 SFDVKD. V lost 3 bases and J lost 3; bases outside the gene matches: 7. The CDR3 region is CATSDVTSGGAGTDTQYF. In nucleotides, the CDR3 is TGTGCCACCAGTGATGTGACTAGCGGGGGGGCGGGAACAGATACGCAGTATTTT.

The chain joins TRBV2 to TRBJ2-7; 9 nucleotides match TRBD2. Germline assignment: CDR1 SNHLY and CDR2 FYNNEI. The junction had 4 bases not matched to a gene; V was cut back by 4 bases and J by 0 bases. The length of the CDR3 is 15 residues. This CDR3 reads CASSGLAASSYEQYF. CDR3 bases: TGTGCCAGCAGTGGACTAGCGGCAAGCTCCTACGAGCAGTACTTC.

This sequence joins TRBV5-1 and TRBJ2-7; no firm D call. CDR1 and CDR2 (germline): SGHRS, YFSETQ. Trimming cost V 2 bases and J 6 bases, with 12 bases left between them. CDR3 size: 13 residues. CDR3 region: CASSFRVLGEQYF. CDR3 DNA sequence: TGCGCCAGCAGCTTTCGGGTTTTGGGCGAGCAGTACTTC.

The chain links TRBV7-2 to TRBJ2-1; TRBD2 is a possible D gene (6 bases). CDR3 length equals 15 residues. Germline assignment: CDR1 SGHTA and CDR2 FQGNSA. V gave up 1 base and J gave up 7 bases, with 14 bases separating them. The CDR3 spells CASSLGGGVRNEQFF. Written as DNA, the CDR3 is TGTGCCAGCAGCTTAGGGGGCGGGGTAAGGAATGAGCAGTTCTTC.

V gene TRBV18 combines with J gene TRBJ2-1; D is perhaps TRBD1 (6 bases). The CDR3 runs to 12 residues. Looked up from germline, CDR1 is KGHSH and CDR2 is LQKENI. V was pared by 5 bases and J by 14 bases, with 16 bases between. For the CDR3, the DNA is TGTGCCAGCTCAGGACAGCTCATGGGGGAGTTCTTC. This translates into CASSGQLMGEFF.

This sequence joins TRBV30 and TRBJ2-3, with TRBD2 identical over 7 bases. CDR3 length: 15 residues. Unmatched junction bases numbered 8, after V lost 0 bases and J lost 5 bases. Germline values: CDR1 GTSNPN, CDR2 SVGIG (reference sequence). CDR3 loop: CAWSVLAGVGDTQYF. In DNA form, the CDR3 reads TGTGCCTGGAGTGTACTGGCGGGAGTGGGAGATACGCAGTATTTT.